What follows are 4 T cell receptor beta chains derived from one specimen sequenced in a study of blood T cells in healthy people across ages. For the second PCR, which ran for about 6 to 11 cycles, a sample-barcoded 5' primer and a J-beta primer mix were used. TCRdb reprocessed the 5' RACE reads via MiXCR and lists one record per CDR3 protein. The sample includes around 1,600,000 distinct CDR3 sequences, approximately 43% of them seen just once. Sequencing used blood. The source is a woman under 30 in good health.

The V and J genes are TRBV10-3 and TRBJ2-7, with D unclear. V was pared by 10 bases and J by 7 bases, with 14 bases between. The length of the CDR3 is 11 residues. The germline V gene has CDR1 ENHRY and CDR2 SYGVKD. This CDR3 is CASGILSEQYF. The CDR3 region has the DNA TGTGCCAGCGGAATATTGTCTGAGCAGTACTTC.

This clonotype appeared many times. The rearrangement joins TRBV7-2 to TRBJ2-3; possibly TRBD2 for D (6 bases). The CDR3 length is 15 residues. Germline CDR1 is SGHTA and CDR2 is FQGNSA. Trimming cost V 2 bases and J 0 bases, with 9 bases left between them. CDR3 DNA sequence: TGTGCCAGCAGCTTAAGGAGGGGAAGCACAGATACGCAGTATTTT. It codes for CASSLRRGSTDTQYF.

V is TRBV24-1 and J is TRBJ1-5; 7 bases match TRBD1. Germline V lookup: CDR1 KGHDR, CDR2 SFDVKD. The CDR3 covers 17 residues. The V and J ends lost 0 bases and 2 bases, in that order; junction bases with no gene match: 6. This CDR3 reads CATSDLAGGSGNQPQHF. As DNA, the CDR3 is TGTGCCACCAGTGATTTGGCAGGGGGGTCTGGCAATCAGCCCCAGCATTTT.

Many counts were recorded for this clonotype. The chain carries TRBV7-2 and TRBJ1-2; D is perhaps TRBD1 (6 bases). This CDR3 is 14 amino acids long. CDR1 is SGHTA, CDR2 FQGNSA, per germline. V lost 7 bases and J 2 bases, leaving 14 bases between the germline ends. CDR3: CASNKDSHNYGYTF. DNA for the CDR3: TGTGCCAGCAACAAGGACAGCCACAACTATGGCTACACCTTC.